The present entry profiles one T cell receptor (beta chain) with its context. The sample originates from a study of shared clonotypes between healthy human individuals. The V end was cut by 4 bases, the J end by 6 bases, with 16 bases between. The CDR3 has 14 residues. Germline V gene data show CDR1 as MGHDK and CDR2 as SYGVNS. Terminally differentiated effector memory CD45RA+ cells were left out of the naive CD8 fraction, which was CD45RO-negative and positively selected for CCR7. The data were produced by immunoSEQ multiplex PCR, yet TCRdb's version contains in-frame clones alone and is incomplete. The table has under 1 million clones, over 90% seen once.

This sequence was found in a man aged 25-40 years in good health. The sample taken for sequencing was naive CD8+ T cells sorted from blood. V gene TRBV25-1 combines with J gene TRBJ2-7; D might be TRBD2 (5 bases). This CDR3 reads CASSGSSGSVEQYF. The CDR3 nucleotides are TGTGCCAGCAGTGGTTCATCGGGGTCGGTCGAGCAGTACTTC.